This note documents a single T cell receptor (beta chain) sequence. This specimen belongs to a study of cytomegalovirus exposure and HLA in healthy donors. PCR amplification relied on 60 Vbeta primers (plus 13 Jbeta primers). TCRdb's table, derived via immunoSEQ multiplex PCR, lists solely in-frame clones and lacks some. The data show roughly 150,000 clones, 82% seen once. Germline CDR1 and CDR2: SGHTS and YDEGEE. Trimming pared 2 bases from V and 0 bases from J, leaving 14 bases between. The CDR3 is made up of 17 amino acids. Input material: PBMCs. The gene calls are TRBV5-8 and TRBJ1-4, with D unresolved. The TCR was taken from a male donor in good health and CMV-seronegative. The CDR3, as DNA: TGTGCCAGCAGCTTTAGGAGAGAACTTGCAACTAATGAAAAACTGTTTTTT. Translated: CASSFRRELATNEKLFF.